Following are 28 T cell receptor beta chains from one sample sequenced in a study of blood T cell repertoires in COVID-19. Libraries were prepared by immunoSEQ multiplex PCR; TCRdb keeps only in-frame clonotypes and omits some of them. The sample lists just under 85,000 clones, about 83% occurring once. Specimen: peripheral blood. The receptor set was obtained from a woman of 80 years or more with acute or convalescent COVID-19.

This sequence joins TRBV2 and TRBJ2-3; 10 bases map to TRBD2. Germline V CDR1 and CDR2: SNHLY, FYNNEI. This CDR3 spans 15 amino acids. Unmatched junction bases numbered 10, after V lost 5 bases and J lost 8 bases. The CDR3 region is CASSPRTSGGGTQYF. In nucleotides, the CDR3 is TGTGCCAGCAGTCCCCGGACTAGCGGTGGGGGTACGCAGTATTTT.

The chain joins TRBV7-8 to TRBJ2-1, with D uncertain. The CDR3 consists of 16 residues. Trimming cost V 5 bases and J 0 bases, with 14 bases left between them. Germline V gene lookup returns CDR1 SGHVS and CDR2 FQNEAQ. The CDR3 protein is CASSTLTFSSYNEQFF. The CDR3 bases are TGTGCCAGCAGCACCTTAACGTTTAGCTCCTACAATGAGCAGTTCTTC.

The V and J genes are TRBV28 and TRBJ2-1, with 13 bases matching TRBD2. CDR1 is MDHEN, CDR2 SYDVKM, per germline. V lost 5 bases, J lost 8 bases, and 9 bases stayed unmatched. This CDR3 contains 16 residues. This chain's CDR3 is CASSPPGLAGVDEQFF. DNA of the CDR3: TGTGCCAGCAGTCCCCCCGGACTAGCGGGAGTGGATGAGCAGTTCTTC.

This clone was observed a single time. V usage is TRBV7-8 and J usage is TRBJ1-3; perhaps TRBD1 as D (5 bases). The CDR3 spans 18 residues. V was shortened by 2 bases and J by 0 bases, with 17 bases between the two germline ends. CDR1 is SGHVS, CDR2 FQNEAQ, per germline. The CDR3 nucleotides read TGTGCCAGCAGCTTACGGCGGGGCAGGGTGACCTCTGGAAACACCATATATTTT. Its protein product is CASSLRRGRVTSGNTIYF.

This clone is labeled medium-sized (0.01 to 0.1%). This chain links TRBV7-9 with TRBJ2-3, with 11 nucleotides matching TRBD1. This CDR3 spans 15 amino acids. Germline V lookup: CDR1 SEHNR, CDR2 FQNEAQ (reference sequence). After removal of 2 bases from V and 4 bases from J, the junction contained 2 bases not matched to a gene. Written as DNA, the CDR3 is TGTGCCAGCAGCTTACGGACAGGGGGCGCAGATACGCAGTATTTT. This gives the protein CASSLRTGGADTQYF.

This clone was observed a single time. The V and J genes are TRBV24-1 and TRBJ2-1, with TRBD1 identical over 9 bases. This CDR3 has 15 residues. V dropped 3 bases and J dropped 8; count of bases not matched to a gene: 7. CDR1 is KGHDR and CDR2 is SFDVKD in the germline V gene. CDR3 protein: CATSDPRTGADEQFF. CDR3 sequence (DNA): TGTGCCACCAGTGATCCTAGGACAGGGGCTGATGAGCAGTTCTTC.

The CDR3 reads CASSPIPTADNEQFF. CDR3 bases: TGTGCCAGCTCACCAATTCCTACAGCGGACAATGAGCAGTTCTTC. The chain couples TRBV18 to TRBJ2-1; TRBD2 is a possible D gene (5 bases). This CDR3 has 15 residues. Germline CDR1 KGHSH, CDR2 LQKENI. The V end lost 2 bases, the J end lost 5 bases, and 13 bases lay between the germline ends.

The J gene is TRBJ2-4, the V gene TRBV11-2; D perhaps matches TRBD2 (6 bases). The germline CDR1 and CDR2 sequences are SGHAT and FQNNGV. CDR3 size: 15 residues. The V end was cut by 4 bases, the J end by 8 bases, with 18 bases between. CDR3 nucleotide sequence: TGTGCCAGCAGCTCCGACCCCATAGGCGGGGACATTCAGTACTTC. It encodes CASSSDPIGGDIQYF.

The rearrangement uses TRBV7-9 and TRBJ2-7, with D hard to call. The CDR3 is 11 residues long. Between the trimmed V and J ends, which lost 5 bases and 6 bases, there was a span of 8 bases. Germline V gene sequence: CDR1 SEHNR, CDR2 FQNEAQ (reference sequence). The CDR3 DNA follows: TGTGCCAGCAGCCTCCAACTCGAGCAGTACTTC. It is translated as CASSLQLEQYF.

The chain has TRBV20-1 and TRBJ1-5; D is perhaps TRBD1 (6 bases). From germline, CDR1 is DFQATT and CDR2 SNEGSKA (reference sequence). The CDR3 sequence is 11 residues long. V lost 6 bases and J 11 bases, leaving 14 bases between the germline ends. The chain's CDR3 is CSAGWQGSQHF. Here the CDR3 DNA reads TGCAGTGCCGGTTGGCAGGGGTCCCAGCATTTT.

This chain uses TRBV3-1 (or the pseudogene TRBV3-2) with TRBJ1-2; D might be TRBD1 (5 bases). The CDR3 length is 14 residues. Looked up from germline, CDR1 is LGHDT and CDR2 is YNNKEL (reference sequence). Trimming cost V 4 bases and J 7 bases, with 16 bases left between them. CDR3 nucleotides: TGTGCCAGCAGCCCGTTGGAGGGGACGAGTGGCTACACCTTC. Encoded protein: CASSPLEGTSGYTF.

The chain recombines TRBV5-1 with TRBJ2-2; D gene ambiguous. Germline CDR1 and CDR2: SGHRS and YFSETQ. The CDR3 length is 13 residues. The V end was cut by 6 bases, the J end by 2 bases, with 8 bases between. This CDR3 is CASKQLNTGELFF. The CDR3 region has the DNA TGCGCCAGCAAACAGCTTAACACCGGGGAGCTGTTTTTT. The whole variable domain, remainder taken from reference TRBV5-1 and TRBJ2-2, is KAGVTQTPRYLIKTRGQQVTLSCSPISGHRSVSWYQQTPGQGLQFLFEYFSETQRNKGNFPGRFSGRQFSNSRSEMNVSTLELGDSALYLCASKQLNTGELFFGEGSRLTVL.

CDR3 loop: CASSGQGGPYGYTF. CDR3 coding DNA: TGTGCCAGCAGTGGACAGGGCGGCCCCTATGGCTACACCTTC. V and J are TRBV28 and TRBJ1-2; 8 positions match TRBD1. V lost 5 bases, J lost 4 bases, and 6 bases stayed unmatched. The CDR3 covers 14 residues. CDR1 is MDHEN and CDR2 is SYDVKM in the germline V gene.

This clone was detected only a few times. The CDR3 reads CASSPDRGYSGNTIYF. The CDR3 bases are TGTGCCAGTAGTCCTGACAGGGGGTATTCTGGAAACACCATATATTTT. The chain employs TRBV19 and TRBJ1-3, with 9 bases matching TRBD1. The CDR3 covers 16 residues. Germline V CDR1 and CDR2: LNHDA, SQIVND (reference sequence). Trimming removed 5 bases from V and 1 base from J; junction bases left unmatched: 6.

This chain uses TRBV5-1 with TRBJ2-3; 14 bases are a match to TRBD2. The junction had 13 bases not matched to a gene; V was cut back by 3 bases and J by 13 bases. The CDR3 is 16 residues long. CDR1 is SGHRS and CDR2 is YFSETQ in the germline V gene. The CDR3 is CASSSPGLAGARREYF. CDR3 DNA: TGCGCCAGCAGCTCGCCGGGACTAGCGGGAGCCCGACGGGAGTATTTT.

The rearrangement links TRBV20-1 to TRBJ2-7; 8 positions match TRBD2. Germline V gives CDR1 DFQATT, CDR2 SNEGSKA (reference sequence). The CDR3 is made up of 14 amino acids. V trimming: 3 bases; J trimming: 5 bases; junction bases outside the gene matches: 9. The CDR3 protein is CSASLATGGNEQYF. The CDR3 bases are TGCAGTGCTAGTCTCGCGACGGGGGGGAACGAGCAGTACTTC.

V gene TRBV7-8 combines with J gene TRBJ2-1; 7 nucleotides match TRBD1. This CDR3 is built from 14 residues. CDR1 SGHVS and CDR2 FQNEAQ come from the germline V gene. V was pared by 5 bases and J by 9 bases, with 10 bases of the junction left unmatched. CDR3 loop: CASSEVTGAGEQFF. The CDR3 DNA is TGTGCCAGCAGCGAAGTTACAGGGGCCGGTGAGCAGTTCTTC. Full variable domain (remainder filled in from reference TRBV7-8 and TRBJ2-1): GAGVSQSPRYKVAKRGQDVALRCDPISGHVSLFWYQQALGQGPEFLTYFQNEAQLDKSGLPSDRFFAERPEGSVSTLKIQRTQQEDSAVYLCASSEVTGAGEQFFGPGTRLTVL.

DNA of the CDR3: TGTGCCAGCAGCTTAACAAACCAGGGATTTGGCACTGAAGCTTTCTTT. Its protein product is CASSLTNQGFGTEAFF. The chain has TRBV7-9 and TRBJ1-1; the D gene is possibly TRBD1 (5 bases). The CDR3 is 16 residues long. V was clipped by 2 bases and J by 4 bases, with 17 bases between them. The V gene's germline CDR1 is SEHNR and CDR2 FQNEAQ (reference sequence). The whole variable domain, remainder taken from reference TRBV7-9 and TRBJ1-1, is DTGVSQNPRHKITKRGQNVTFRCDPISEHNRLYWYRQTLGQGPEFLTYFQNEAQLEKSRLLSDRFSAERPKGSFSTLEIQRTEQGDSAMYLCASSLTNQGFGTEAFFGQGTRLTVV.

The J gene is TRBJ2-2, the V gene TRBV9; D is possibly TRBD1 (5 bases). Germline V gene lookup returns CDR1 SGDLS and CDR2 YYNGEE. There are 13 residues in the CDR3. Deletions cut 2 bases from V and 7 bases from J, with 9 bases between. The CDR3 DNA is TGTGCCAGCAGCGTGGGGCCCATCGGGGAGCTGTTTTTT. It is translated as CASSVGPIGELFF.

This chain connects TRBV2 to TRBJ2-2; D perhaps matches TRBD1 (6 bases). The V end lost 6 bases, the J end lost 4 bases, and 12 bases lay between the germline ends. CDR3 length equals 14 residues. Germline-derived CDR1 and CDR2 are SNHLY and FYNNEI. CDR3 region: CASSFRQVTGELFF. DNA of the CDR3: TGTGCCAGCAGCTTCCGACAGGTCACCGGGGAGCTGTTTTTT.

The chain has TRBV10-2 and TRBJ1-5, with 8 positions matching TRBD1. V lost 6 bases, J lost 9 bases, and 7 bases stayed unmatched. The CDR3 has 13 amino acids. Germline V gene sequence: CDR1 WSHSY, CDR2 SAAADI. The CDR3 region has the DNA TGCGCCAGCAGAGGACAGGGCGAGAGGCCCCAGCATTTT. Translation gives CASRGQGERPQHF.

The chain carries TRBV19 and TRBJ1-5, with D unclear. Germline lookup yields CDR1 LNHDA and CDR2 SQIVND (reference sequence). V was clipped by 3 bases and J by 0 bases, with 12 bases between them. The CDR3 loop spans 16 amino acids. The CDR3, as DNA: TGTGCCAGTAGTATGGAGGCTAGTTATAGCAATCAGCCCCAGCATTTT. Amino acid sequence: CASSMEASYSNQPQHF.

The rearrangement uses TRBV6-4 and TRBJ2-7; 9 positions agree with TRBD1. The germline V gene has CDR1 MRHNA and CDR2 SNTAGT. The CDR3 has 15 residues. The junction had 5 bases not matched to a gene; V was cut back by 4 bases and J by 1 base. In DNA, the CDR3 is TGTGCCAGCAGTGCGGCGACAGGGGGATCCTACGAGCAGTACTTC. Encoded protein: CASSAATGGSYEQYF.

This clone was recorded once. The chain employs TRBV4-3 and TRBJ1-2; D is unclear. The V end was cut by 0 bases, the J end by 8 bases, with 13 bases between. The CDR3 has 14 residues. The germline V gene encodes CDR1 LGHNA and CDR2 YSLEER. CDR3 bases: TGCGCCAGCAGCCAAGATTTCGGGGAGGGCGGCTACACCTTC. This encodes CASSQDFGEGGYTF.

J is TRBJ2-3 and V is TRBV28; TRBD1 aligns across 9 bases. Trimming at V came to 6 bases and at J to 0 bases, leaving 7 bases not matched to a gene. There are 16 residues in the CDR3. Germline V lookup: CDR1 MDHEN, CDR2 SYDVKM. The CDR3 DNA follows: TGTGCCAGCAGATGGGGGACAGGGCTTAGCACAGATACGCAGTATTTT. Amino acids: CASRWGTGLSTDTQYF.

This sequence joins TRBV5-1 and TRBJ2-1; possible D gene TRBD1, 6 bases. The ends were cut back, 2 bases at V and 5 bases at J, with 11 bases in the middle. The CDR3 contains 14 residues. CDR1 is SGHRS, CDR2 YFSETQ, per germline. The CDR3 DNA is TGCGCCAGCAGCTTACAGGGAATTCACAATGAGCAGTTCTTC. This gives the protein CASSLQGIHNEQFF.

The V and J genes are TRBV9 and TRBJ1-2; D may be TRBD1 (5 bases). V lost 4 bases and J lost 8, with 12 bases in between. Germline V gene data show CDR1 as SGDLS and CDR2 as YYNGEE. CDR3 length: 12 residues. This CDR3 is CASSPSKGGYTF. The DNA for the CDR3 is TGTGCCAGCAGCCCCAGCAAGGGGGGCTACACCTTC.

This clone came up a few times. V gene TRBV15 combines with J gene TRBJ2-3, with 8 bases fitting TRBD2. This CDR3 has 16 residues. J lost 2 bases, V lost 1 base, and 5 bases had no gene match. CDR1 and CDR2 from the germline V gene are LNHNV and YYDKDF (reference sequence). CDR3 protein: CATSRVAGLSTDTQYF. The CDR3 DNA sequence: TGTGCCACCAGCAGAGTAGCGGGACTTTCCACAGATACGCAGTATTTT.